Listed here are 30 T cell receptor beta chains from one sample, sequenced in a study of naive and memory T cell subsets. Two oligonucleotides, mixed equimolar, formed the beta constant-region primer covering TRBC1 and TRBC2. TCRdb reprocessed the UMI-ligation and nested PCR reads with MiXCR, giving one entry per CDR3 protein. The data contain about 90,000 distinct CDR3 sequences, around 6.5% of them singletons. Sample: central memory CD4+ T cells from blood. The receptors were sampled from a human donor in good health.

In this sample, this clonotype turned up many times. The V and J genes are TRBV24-1 and TRBJ2-3, with 12 bases aligning to TRBD2. Germline CDR1 reads KGHDR; CDR2 reads SFDVKD. The CDR3 sequence is 15 residues long. V trimming: 6 bases; J trimming: 3 bases; junction bases outside the gene matches: 3. This CDR3 is CATSMTSGRTDTQYF. DNA of the CDR3: TGTGCCACCAGTATGACTAGCGGGAGAACAGATACGCAGTATTTT.

V usage is TRBV20-1 and J usage is TRBJ2-1; 10 positions match TRBD1. CDR3 length: 15 amino acids. V lost 0 bases, J lost 6 bases, and 5 bases stayed unmatched. CDR1 is DFQATT and CDR2 is SNEGSKA in the germline V gene (reference sequence). CDR3 in DNA: TGCAGTGCTAGAGATGCGGGACAGGGGATCAATGAGCAGTTCTTC. This sequence encodes CSARDAGQGINEQFF.

This clonotype was counted a few times. The chain joins TRBV7-9 to TRBJ2-7, with 8 bases fitting TRBD2. Germline V gene lookup returns CDR1 SEHNR and CDR2 FQNEAQ (reference sequence). This CDR3 is 16 amino acids long. Trimming at V came to 5 bases and at J to 5 bases, leaving 14 bases not matched to a gene. The CDR3 bases are TGTGCCAGCAGCCGGGGGGGTAGGGGTCATAACGACGAGCAGTACTTC. Encoded protein: CASSRGGRGHNDEQYF.

This clonotype was counted ten times or more. This chain uses TRBV18 with TRBJ2-3; D uncertain. CDR1 KGHSH and CDR2 LQKENI come from the germline V gene. V lost 5 bases, J lost 0 bases, and 6 bases lay in between. The CDR3 totals 13 residues. The CDR3 DNA reads TGTGCCAGCTCATCTGGGAGCACAGATACGCAGTATTTT. Amino acids: CASSSGSTDTQYF.

The chain combines TRBV20-1 with TRBJ2-5, with TRBD2 matching over 14 bases. Germline lookup yields CDR1 DFQATT and CDR2 SNEGSKA (reference sequence). The CDR3 extends over 13 amino acids. CDR3 DNA: TGCAAGACTAGCGGGGGGGCCGGGAAGACCCAGTACTTC. Amino acids: CKTSGGAGKTQYF.

V gene TRBV13 combines with J gene TRBJ1-6, with D perhaps matching TRBD1 (5 bases). The ends were cut back, 0 bases at V and 8 bases at J, with 11 bases in the middle. This CDR3 is 15 amino acids long. Germline CDR1 reads PRHDT; CDR2 reads FYEKMQ (reference sequence). DNA for the CDR3: TGTGCCAGCAGCTTAGGCCGCAGGGACGATTCACCCCTCCACTTT. Residues: CASSLGRRDDSPLHF.

In this sample, this clonotype turned up many times. The chain couples TRBV6-2 or TRBV6-3 to TRBJ1-2; TRBD1 matches at 7 bases. This CDR3 is built from 15 residues. Germline V gene lookup returns CDR1 MNHEY and CDR2 SVGEGT. The junction had 13 bases not matched to a gene; V was cut back by 5 bases and J by 7 bases. The DNA for the CDR3 is TGTGCCAGCAGTCCTCTGGGACAGCGGGGGTTTGGCTACACCTTC. Translating it yields CASSPLGQRGFGYTF.

This clonotype was counted at least ten times. The rearrangement joins TRBV7-9 to TRBJ1-2; D may be TRBD1 (5 bases). V lost 5 bases, J lost 4 bases, and 17 bases lay in between. Germline V gives CDR1 SEHNR, CDR2 FQNEAQ (reference sequence). The CDR3 has 15 residues. The CDR3 loop is CASSTLQEPRYGYTF. Written as DNA, the CDR3 is TGTGCCAGCAGCACCTTACAGGAACCCCGCTATGGCTACACCTTC.

As to this clonotype: A clone one base away is much larger, so this may be a read error. V is TRBV5-6 and J is TRBJ1-2, with D hard to call. The germline V and J ends were trimmed by 5 bases and 6 bases, with 26 bases remaining between them. The CDR3 spans 17 residues. Germline V gene data show CDR1 as SGHDT and CDR2 as YYEEEE. CDR3 in amino acids: CASRPQFGWSVGNGYTF. In nucleotides, the CDR3 is TGTGCCAGCAGACCTCAATTCGGATGGTCGGTCGGTAATGGCTACACCTTC.

Ten or more counts support this clonotype. This chain links TRBV7-9 with TRBJ2-1; perhaps TRBD2 as D (5 bases). Trimming left V 6 bases short and J 9 bases short, with 9 bases between. Germline values: CDR1 SEHNR, CDR2 FQNEAQ (reference sequence). This CDR3 is built from 11 residues. CDR3 in amino acids: CASREVGEQFF. The CDR3 coding sequence is TGTGCCAGCAGGGAGGTGGGTGAGCAGTTCTTC.

There are many counts of this clonotype. This sequence joins TRBV7-2 and TRBJ2-7; the D gene is possibly TRBD1 (6 bases). CDR1 is SGHTA, CDR2 FQGNSA, per germline. V was cut by 6 bases and J by 3 bases, with 12 bases left in between. This CDR3 contains 13 residues. DNA of the CDR3: TGTGCCAGCAGTTTAAAACAGGGCTACGAGCAGTACTTC. Its protein product is CASSLKQGYEQYF.

In this sample, this clonotype is medium-sized (0.01 to 0.1%). This rearrangement joins TRBV28 to TRBJ1-4; the match to TRBD1 covers 10 bases. V lost 5 bases and J lost 8; bases outside the gene matches: 8. Germline CDR1 is MDHEN and CDR2 is SYDVKM. The CDR3 covers 15 residues. CDR3 nucleotides: TGTGCCAGCAGTATCGGGACAGGGGTCGGAGAAAAACTGTTTTTT. It yields the protein CASSIGTGVGEKLFF.

This clonotype has ten or more counts. The chain joins TRBV3-1 to TRBJ1-2; D remains unclear. The CDR3 runs 12 residues. Germline V CDR1 and CDR2: LGHDT, YNNKEL (reference sequence). The V end lost 4 bases, the J end lost 8 bases, and 11 bases lay between the germline ends. The DNA for the CDR3 is TGTGCCAGCAGCCCGCACACCTCGGGCTACACCTTC. Amino acid sequence: CASSPHTSGYTF.

This clonotype was seen repeatedly, ten times or more. The chain links TRBV20-1 to TRBJ1-5, with 10 bases lining up with TRBD1. With 0 bases clipped from V and 5 bases from J, the junction kept 7 bases outside the gene matches. Germline loops: CDR1 DFQATT, CDR2 SNEGSKA (reference sequence). This CDR3 has 16 residues. CDR3 DNA sequence: TGCAGTGCTAGAGAGATGGGACAGGGGTACTATCAGCCCCAGCATTTT. As protein: CSAREMGQGYYQPQHF.

There are a few counts of this clonotype. The gene calls are TRBV2 and TRBJ1-3, with D uncertain. The CDR3 loop spans 15 amino acids. The germline CDR1 and CDR2 sequences are SNHLY and FYNNEI. Trimming took off 7 bases at V and 2 bases at J, with 15 bases between the two ends. Here the CDR3 DNA reads TGTGCCAGCAATTGGGCCGATAGGACTGGAAACACCATATATTTT. Its protein is CASNWADRTGNTIYF.

At least ten counts were recorded for this clonotype. V is TRBV15 and J is TRBJ1-1, with no clear D. V was clipped by 5 bases and J by 4 bases, with 17 bases between them. Germline values: CDR1 LNHNV, CDR2 YYDKDF (reference sequence). The CDR3 runs 15 residues. The CDR3 nucleotides read TGTGCCACCAGCCCCGTAATGGGGATGGGCACTGAAGCTTTCTTT. It is translated as CATSPVMGMGTEAFF.

This clonotype was seen ten or more times. V gene TRBV18 combines with J gene TRBJ2-1, with D possibly called TRBD1 or TRBD2 (5 bases each). Germline V CDR1 and CDR2: KGHSH, LQKENI. CDR3 length equals 14 residues. Trimming removed 2 bases at V and 2 bases at J, with 7 bases between. The CDR3 here is CASSPGGAYNEQFF. The CDR3 DNA sequence: TGTGCCAGCTCACCAGGGGGAGCCTACAATGAGCAGTTCTTC.

The chain recombines TRBV7-9 with TRBJ2-5; TRBD2 might be the D (6 bases). Germline CDR1 and CDR2: SEHNR and FQNEAQ (reference sequence). The V end lost 7 bases, the J end lost 1 base, and 16 bases lay between the germline ends. The CDR3 has 15 amino acids. The CDR3 sequence is CASTLGGQTQETQYF. CDR3 DNA: TGTGCCAGCACCCTAGGAGGGCAGACCCAAGAGACCCAGTACTTC.

In this sample, this clonotype turned up many times. The chain links TRBV5-1 to TRBJ2-3; 10 bases match TRBD2. Germline V gene lookup returns CDR1 SGHRS and CDR2 YFSETQ. The J segment lost 6 bases and the V segment lost 4 bases, leaving 5 bases of the junction unmatched. The CDR3 is 14 amino acids. The CDR3 loop is CASSTSGAADTQYF. CDR3 DNA: TGCGCCAGCAGCACTAGCGGGGCTGCGGATACGCAGTATTTT. Full variable domain (missing parts from reference TRBV5-1 and TRBJ2-3): KAGVTQTPRYLIKTRGQQVTLSCSPISGHRSVSWYQQTPGQGLQFLFEYFSETQRNKGNFPGRFSGRQFSNSRSEMNVSTLELGDSALYLCASSTSGAADTQYFGPGTRLTVL.

The sample holds many counts of this clonotype. V is TRBV9 and J is TRBJ2-1; D perhaps matches TRBD1 (6 bases). The V and J ends lost 4 bases and 4 bases respectively, with 12 bases between them. This CDR3 is 14 amino acids long. CDR1 and CDR2 (germline): SGDLS, YYNGEE. The CDR3 is CASSSQQGYNEQFF. The CDR3 DNA reads as TGTGCCAGCAGCTCTCAACAGGGTTACAATGAGCAGTTCTTC.

The genes are TRBV11-2 and TRBJ2-7; D ambiguous. Per germline, CDR1 SGHAT and CDR2 FQNNGV. This CDR3 region has 16 residues. V lost 1 base and J lost 3, with 16 bases in between. CDR3 region: CASSLVGMGLFYEQYF. The CDR3 DNA reads as TGTGCCAGCAGCTTAGTAGGCATGGGGTTATTCTACGAGCAGTACTTC. Full variable domain (outside the CDR3, taken from reference TRBV11-2 and TRBJ2-7): EAGVAQSPRYKIIEKRQSVAFWCNPISGHATLYWYQQILGQGPKLLIQFQNNGVVDDSQLPKDRFSAERLKGVDSTLKIQPAKLEDSAVYLCASSLVGMGLFYEQYFGPGTRLTVT.

This clonotype was seen many times. The chain carries TRBV11-2 and TRBJ2-2, with a possible D match to TRBD2 (5 bases). Germline-derived CDR1 and CDR2 are SGHAT and FQNNGV. With 1 base removed from V and 4 bases from J, the gap between germline ends came to 13 bases. CDR3 length: 16 amino acids. The CDR3 here is CASSLGRGKGTGELFF. The CDR3, as DNA: TGTGCCAGCAGCTTAGGACGGGGAAAGGGCACCGGGGAGCTGTTTTTT.

The chain employs TRBV7-2 and TRBJ2-5; D is perhaps TRBD2 (5 bases). The germline V and J ends were trimmed by 6 bases and 5 bases, with 19 bases remaining between them. This CDR3 has 15 amino acids. Germline assignment: CDR1 SGHTA and CDR2 FQGNSA. This CDR3 is CASRQVAGVGETQYF. The DNA for the CDR3 is TGTGCCAGCAGACAAGTAGCCGGGGTAGGCGAGACCCAGTACTTC.

This clonotype was picked up a small number of times. The chain is built from TRBV18 and TRBJ2-3; 11 bases agree with TRBD1. Germline CDR1 KGHSH, CDR2 LQKENI. CDR3 size: 16 residues. Trimming took 2 bases from V and 5 from J; bases not matched to a gene: 6. CDR3 sequence: CASSPIGQGAKDTQYF. The CDR3 DNA reads TGTGCCAGCTCACCAATAGGACAGGGGGCGAAAGATACGCAGTATTTT.

This clonotype was found many times. The DNA for the CDR3 is TGTGCCAGCAGTTCCCCCCAAGGGGGGAACACTGAAGCTTTCTTT. Amino acid sequence: CASSSPQGGNTEAFF. The chain recombines TRBV28 with TRBJ1-1, with D perhaps matching TRBD1 (6 bases). V was shortened by 4 bases and J by 1 base, with 13 bases between the two germline ends. The CDR3 has 15 amino acids. Germline lookup yields CDR1 MDHEN and CDR2 SYDVKM.

The table lists this clonotype with many counts. The DNA of the CDR3 is TGTGCCAGCAGCTTAGGCCACGTTGGGACAGATACGCAGTATTTT. This sequence encodes CASSLGHVGTDTQYF. The chain couples TRBV7-2 to TRBJ2-3; D ambiguous. V lost 1 base to trimming and J lost 3 bases, with 11 bases between them. The germline gives CDR1 SGHTA, CDR2 FQGNSA. CDR3 length equals 15 residues.

The chain links TRBV12-3 or TRBV12-4 to TRBJ1-4, with 7 positions matching TRBD1. After removal of 8 bases from V and 0 bases from J, the junction contained 3 bases not matched to a gene. This CDR3 is 14 amino acids long. CDR3 protein: CASQGDATNEKLFF. The CDR3 DNA follows: TGTGCCAGCCAGGGGGATGCAACTAATGAAAAACTGTTTTTT.

At least ten counts were recorded for this clonotype. V and J are TRBV5-1 and TRBJ1-5; no definite D call. This CDR3 has 15 residues. V lost 0 bases and J 3 bases, leaving 10 bases between the germline ends. Germline V gene lookup returns CDR1 SGHRS and CDR2 YFSETQ. The CDR3 DNA sequence: TGCGCCAGCAGCTTGGATTGGGCAGCCAATCAGCCCCAGCATTTT. This translates into CASSLDWAANQPQHF.

This clonotype was detected many times. The rearrangement links TRBV15 to TRBJ1-4; D gene uncertain. V shed 0 bases and J shed 10 bases, with 6 bases lying between them. CDR1 and CDR2 from the germline V gene are LNHNV and YYDKDF (reference sequence). The CDR3 extends over 12 amino acids. In DNA, the CDR3 is TGTGCCACCAGCAGAGATTCGGCAAAACTGTTTTTT. Protein: CATSRDSAKLFF.

This clonotype was counted at least ten times. The gene calls are TRBV29-1 and TRBJ1-1; no reliable D call. Germline loops: CDR1 SQVTM, CDR2 ANQGSEA. Trimming took off 6 bases at V and 1 base at J, with 15 bases between the two ends. CDR3 length equals 14 residues. In DNA form, the CDR3 reads TGCAGCGTAAAGGCTGGGAATGAGAACACTGAAGCTTTCTTT. Translated, it gives CSVKAGNENTEAFF.